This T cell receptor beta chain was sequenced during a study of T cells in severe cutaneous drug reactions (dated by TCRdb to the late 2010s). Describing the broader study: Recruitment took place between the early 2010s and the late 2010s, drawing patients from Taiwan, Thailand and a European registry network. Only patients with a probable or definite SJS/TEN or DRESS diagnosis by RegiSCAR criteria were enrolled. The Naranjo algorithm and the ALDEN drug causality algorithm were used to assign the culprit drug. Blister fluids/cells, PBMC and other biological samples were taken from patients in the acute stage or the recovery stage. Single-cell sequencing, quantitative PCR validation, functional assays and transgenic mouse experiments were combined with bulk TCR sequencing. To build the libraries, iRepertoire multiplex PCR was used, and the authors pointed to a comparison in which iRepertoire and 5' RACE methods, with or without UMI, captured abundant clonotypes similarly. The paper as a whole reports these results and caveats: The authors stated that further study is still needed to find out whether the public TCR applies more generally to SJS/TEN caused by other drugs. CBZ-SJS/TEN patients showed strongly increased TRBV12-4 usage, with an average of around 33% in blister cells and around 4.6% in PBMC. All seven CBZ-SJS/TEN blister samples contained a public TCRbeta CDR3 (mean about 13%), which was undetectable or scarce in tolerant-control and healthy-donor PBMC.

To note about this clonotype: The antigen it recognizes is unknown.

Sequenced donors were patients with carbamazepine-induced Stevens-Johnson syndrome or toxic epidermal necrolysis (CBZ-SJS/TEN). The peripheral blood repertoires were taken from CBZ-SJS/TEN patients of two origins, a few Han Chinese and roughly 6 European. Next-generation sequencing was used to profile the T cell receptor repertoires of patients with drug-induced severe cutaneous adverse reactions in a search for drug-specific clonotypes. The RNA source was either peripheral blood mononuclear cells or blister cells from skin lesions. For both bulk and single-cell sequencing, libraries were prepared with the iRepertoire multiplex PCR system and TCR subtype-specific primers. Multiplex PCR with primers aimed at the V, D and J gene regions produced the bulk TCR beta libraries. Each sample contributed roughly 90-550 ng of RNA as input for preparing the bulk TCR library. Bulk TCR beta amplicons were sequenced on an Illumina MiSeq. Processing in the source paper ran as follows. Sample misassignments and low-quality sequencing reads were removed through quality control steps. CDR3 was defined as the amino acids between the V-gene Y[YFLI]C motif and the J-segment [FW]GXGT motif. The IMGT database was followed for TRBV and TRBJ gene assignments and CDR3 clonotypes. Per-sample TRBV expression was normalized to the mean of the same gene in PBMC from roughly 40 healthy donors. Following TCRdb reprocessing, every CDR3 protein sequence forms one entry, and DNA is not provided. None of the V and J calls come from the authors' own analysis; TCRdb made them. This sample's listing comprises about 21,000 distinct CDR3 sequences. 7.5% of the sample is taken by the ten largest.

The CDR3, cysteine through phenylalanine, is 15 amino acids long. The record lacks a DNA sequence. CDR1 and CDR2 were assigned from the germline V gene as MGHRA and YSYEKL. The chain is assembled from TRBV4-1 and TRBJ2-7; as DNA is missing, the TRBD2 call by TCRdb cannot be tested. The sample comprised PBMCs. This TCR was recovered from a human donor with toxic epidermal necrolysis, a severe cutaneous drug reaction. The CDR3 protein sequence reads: CASSQEGTSGSEQYF.